The 19 T cell receptor beta chains below all came from one sample that was sequenced in a study of cytomegalovirus exposure and HLA in healthy donors. With 60 Vbeta and 13 Jbeta primers, the PCR was carried out. Libraries were prepared by immunoSEQ multiplex PCR; TCRdb keeps only in-frame clonotypes and omits some of them. The sample has about 180,000 clones; 80% to 85% are singletons. The sample was PBMCs. These receptors were obtained from a young man in good health and CMV-seronegative.

CDR3 in DNA: TGCGCCAGCAGCTTGCGTGGGGACAGGGGTTACGAGCAGTACTTC. This gives the protein CASSLRGDRGYEQYF. The chain joins TRBV5-1 to TRBJ2-7; 10 bases fit TRBD1. The CDR3 length is 15 residues. CDR1 and CDR2 from the germline V gene are SGHRS and YFSETQ. J gave up 4 bases and V 1 base, and 5 bases lay outside the gene matches.

V gene TRBV6-5 combines with J gene TRBJ2-1, with D possibly TRBD1 on 5 matching bases. Germline V lookup: CDR1 MNHEY, CDR2 SVGAGI. Trimming took off 6 bases at V and 2 bases at J, with 14 bases between the two ends. This CDR3 has 15 residues. CDR3 loop: CASSFDSYTYNEQFF. The CDR3 bases are TGTGCCAGCAGCTTTGACAGCTACACCTACAATGAGCAGTTCTTC.

The chain recombines TRBV18 with TRBJ2-7; D may be TRBD2 (5 bases). CDR3 length: 14 residues. Germline V lookup: CDR1 KGHSH, CDR2 LQKENI. V was pared by 0 bases and J by 1 base, with 7 bases between. CDR3 bases: TGTGCCAGCTCACCACCTACTAGATCCTACGAGCAGTACTTC. Amino acid sequence: CASSPPTRSYEQYF.

The V call is TRBV19, the J call TRBJ2-7, with 7 bases identical to TRBD2. CDR1 and CDR2 (germline): LNHDA, SQIVND (reference sequence). The CDR3 is made up of 16 amino acids. The trim removed 0 bases at V and 4 bases at J, leaving 9 bases unmatched. This CDR3 reads CASSIDYASGIYEQYF. The CDR3 DNA is TGTGCCAGTAGTATAGATTACGCTAGCGGAATATACGAGCAGTACTTC.

The gene calls are TRBV5-5 and TRBJ2-6, with TRBD1 matching over 7 bases. J lost 0 bases, V lost 4 bases, and 4 bases had no gene match. This CDR3 spans 16 amino acids. From germline, CDR1 is SGHKS and CDR2 YYEKEE (reference sequence). The CDR3 sequence: CASSRTGISGANVLTF. In DNA form, the CDR3 reads TGTGCCAGCAGCCGGACAGGAATCTCTGGGGCCAACGTCCTGACTTTC.

J is TRBJ1-5 and V is TRBV4-1; D is undetermined. The CDR3 totals 14 residues. V lost 4 bases and J 1 base, leaving 8 bases between the germline ends. CDR1 is MGHRA and CDR2 is YSYEKL in the germline V gene. The CDR3 DNA reads TGCGCCAGCAGCCTAACGGTAAGCAATCAGCCCCAGCATTTT. Translation gives CASSLTVSNQPQHF.

This chain connects TRBV6-5 to TRBJ2-1; TRBD2 aligns across 10 bases. The CDR3 totals 16 residues. V shed 3 bases, J shed 9 bases, and the junction held 11 bases outside the gene matches. The germline gives CDR1 MNHEY, CDR2 SVGAGI. CDR3 in DNA: TGTGCCAGCAGTTATTTAGCGGGAGGCCAGGTGGCTGAGCAGTTCTTC. Residues: CASSYLAGGQVAEQFF.

As for this clone: This likely comes from a read error, as the CDR3 has no conserved phenylalanine or tryptophan at its end. Because the CDR3's place on the DNA is in doubt, the DNA is left out and the CDR3 is given as listed by TCRdb. The rearrangement joins TRBV30 to TRBJ2-7; the table's D call, TRBD2, has no DNA check behind it. Germline V gene data show CDR1 as GTSNPN and CDR2 as SVGIG (reference sequence). The CDR3 is 12 amino acids in total, end residues counted. CDR3 protein: CAWSPGLAGWYL.

The gene calls are TRBV7-6 and TRBJ2-7; possibly TRBD2 for D (5 bases). CDR3 length: 14 amino acids. Trimming removed 2 bases from V and 2 bases from J, with 10 bases in between. Germline V gene lookup returns CDR1 SGHVS and CDR2 FNYEAQ. The CDR3 here is CASSLWENTYEQYF. The CDR3 nucleotides are TGTGCCAGCAGCTTATGGGAGAATACCTACGAGCAGTACTTC.

The genes are TRBV5-1 and TRBJ2-4; TRBD1 aligns across 10 bases. From germline, CDR1 is SGHRS and CDR2 YFSETQ. The CDR3 extends over 18 amino acids. J gave up 2 bases and V 5 bases, and 13 bases lay outside the gene matches. In DNA form, the CDR3 reads TGCGCCAGCAGTACCACTCCGGGGACAGGGGTCTCCAAAAACATTCAGTACTTC. Amino acid sequence: CASSTTPGTGVSKNIQYF. Full variable domain (missing parts from reference TRBV5-1 and TRBJ2-4): KAGVTQTPRYLIKTRGQQVTLSCSPISGHRSVSWYQQTPGQGLQFLFEYFSETQRNKGNFPGRFSGRQFSNSRSEMNVSTLELGDSALYLCASSTTPGTGVSKNIQYFGAGTRLSVL.

V is TRBV11-3 and J is TRBJ1-1, with unresolved D. The CDR3 loop spans 13 amino acids. V gave up 5 bases and J gave up 5 bases, with 12 bases separating them. Germline V gene sequence: CDR1 SGHNT, CDR2 YENEEA. The CDR3 loop reads CASSQGLLTEAFF. CDR3 DNA sequence: TGTGCCAGCAGCCAAGGACTTCTTACTGAAGCTTTCTTT.

The chain carries TRBV7-2 and TRBJ2-4; D uncertain. CDR1 SGHTA and CDR2 FQGNSA come from the germline V gene. This CDR3 comprises 14 residues. Trimming left V 5 bases short and J 0 bases short, with 8 bases between. The CDR3: CASSQQIAKNIQYF. CDR3 coding DNA: TGTGCCAGCAGCCAACAGATAGCCAAAAACATTCAGTACTTC.

This clone was seen just once. V gene TRBV10-2 combines with J gene TRBJ1-1, with TRBD1 matching 9 bases. Trimming cost V 2 bases and J 10 bases; bases outside gene matches: 5. Germline V CDR1 and CDR2: WSHSY, SAAADI. This CDR3 comprises 13 residues. The CDR3 spells CASSEQGTGRAFF. In DNA form, the CDR3 reads TGCGCCAGCAGTGAGCAGGGGACAGGGCGAGCTTTCTTT.

The J gene is TRBJ2-1, the V gene TRBV27; D uncertain. Trimming removed 5 bases at V and 7 bases at J, with 12 bases between. The CDR3 totals 13 residues. The germline V gene encodes CDR1 MNHEY and CDR2 SMNVEV (reference sequence). The CDR3 coding sequence is TGTGCCAGCAGTGAGCGAAGAACAAATGAGCAGTTCTTC. It yields the protein CASSERRTNEQFF.

This chain connects TRBV4-2 to TRBJ2-3; D not certain. Germline V gene data show CDR1 as LGHNA and CDR2 as YNFKEQ. V shed 0 bases and J shed 6 bases, with 10 bases lying between them. This CDR3 is 14 amino acids long. The CDR3 nucleotides read TGTGCCAGCAGCCAAGAACTTGCTATTGATACGCAGTATTTT. Translated: CASSQELAIDTQYF.

As to this clone: This sample includes further DNA sequences coding for the same CDR3. The chain couples TRBV4-3 to TRBJ1-1, with D possibly being TRBD1 (5 bases). V was shortened by 3 bases and J by 2 bases, with 10 bases between the two germline ends. Germline V gene sequence: CDR1 LGHNA, CDR2 YSLEER. This CDR3 has 14 residues. CDR3 DNA: TGCGCCAGCAGCCAGCCGGGGGGTAACACTGAAGCTTTCTTT. This codes for CASSQPGGNTEAFF.

The genes are TRBV5-1 and TRBJ1-1; D perhaps matches TRBD1 (5 bases). The CDR3 loop spans 14 amino acids. V was trimmed by 3 bases and J by 5 bases, leaving 14 bases between them. In germline, CDR1 is SGHRS, CDR2 YFSETQ. For the CDR3, the DNA is TGCGCCAGCAGCTCGGGGGAGGGGATTACTGAAGCTTTCTTT. This gives the protein CASSSGEGITEAFF.

The genes are TRBV15 and TRBJ2-3, with TRBD1 matching over 8 bases. This CDR3 region has 15 residues. In germline, CDR1 is LNHNV, CDR2 YYDKDF (reference sequence). Losses at the gene ends were 3 bases for V and 2 bases for J; bases not matched to a gene: 4. The CDR3 DNA sequence: TGTGCCACCAGCAGCATGGACAGGGCCACAGATACGCAGTATTTT. Translation: CATSSMDRATDTQYF.

In this sample, this clone turned up once. J is TRBJ1-6 and V is TRBV5-1, with 9 bases aligning to TRBD1. Germline V CDR1 and CDR2: SGHRS, YFSETQ. The CDR3 has 16 amino acids. V trimming: 4 bases; J trimming: 7 bases; junction bases outside the gene matches: 9. CDR3 protein: CASSSRVGQGNSPLHF. The CDR3 DNA follows: TGCGCCAGCAGCAGCCGAGTGGGACAGGGAAATTCACCCCTCCACTTT.